The clone carrying this T cell receptor (beta chain) was seen at least ten times. Its antigen is still unknown. V shed 6 bases and J shed 5 bases, with 14 bases lying between them. This CDR3 has 13 amino acids. Germline CDR1 reads MNHEY; CDR2 reads SVGEGT. The data originate from a study of T cells after yellow fever vaccination. Study-level information: Preparing low-cell-number fractions relied on SMART-Seq v4 Ultra Low Input. Regarding the study as a whole: Most clones from primary vaccination were detected again post-booster (around 96% CD4, around 90% CD8). Abundant clonotypes (contaminants from the bulk population) could be present in FACS-sorted repertoires.

TCRdb re-called the 5' RACE reads through MiXCR, storing one row per CDR3 protein. The sample shows over 300,000 distinct CDR3 sequences, about 3.5% of them seen only once. The receptor comes from a man aged 18 to 29 who received the YFV17D yellow fever vaccine. Sequences were derived from PBMCs, sampled on the day of the yellow fever booster vaccination. The chain carries TRBV6-2 or TRBV6-3 and TRBJ2-7; a possible D gene is TRBD1 (7 bases). The CDR3 sequence is CASRKSRGDEQYV. The CDR3 coding sequence is TGTGCCAGCAGAAAATCCAGGGGGGACGAGCAGTACGTC.